Below, 17 T cell receptor beta chains from the same sample are listed, as sequenced in a study of blood T cell repertoires in COVID-19. Clones were sequenced by immunoSEQ multiplex PCR, and TCRdb holds only the in-frame ones, with some missing. Here the sample spans approximately 92,000 clones, 65% to 85% being singletons. The sequenced sample consisted of peripheral blood. Receptors originate from a man between 65 and 79 years old with active or convalescent COVID-19.

The chain has TRBV5-5 and TRBJ1-2; 7 bases fit TRBD1. The V segment lost 3 bases and the J segment 6 bases; nucleotides outside the gene matches: 11. This CDR3 comprises 15 residues. From germline, CDR1 is SGHKS and CDR2 YYEKEE (reference sequence). CDR3 sequence (DNA): TGTGCCAGCAGCTCGAGCGACAGGGTGTGGAATGGCTACACCTTC. Translating it yields CASSSSDRVWNGYTF.

This chain uses TRBV19 with TRBJ1-2, with 7 bases aligning to TRBD1. Trimming removed 5 bases from V and 4 bases from J; junction bases left unmatched: 10. The CDR3 loop spans 15 amino acids. CDR1 and CDR2 from the germline V gene are LNHDA and SQIVND (reference sequence). The CDR3 region has the DNA TGTGCCAGTAGTTCGACGACAGGGTATGGCTATGGCTACACCTTC. Translating it yields CASSSTTGYGYGYTF.

The chain employs TRBV10-2 and TRBJ1-6, with D maybe TRBD1 (5 bases). The CDR3 is 18 amino acids. Looked up from germline, CDR1 is WSHSY and CDR2 is SAAADI. Trimming removed 6 bases at V and 6 bases at J, with 24 bases between. This CDR3 reads CASRAPSVGGGRNSPLHF. In DNA, the CDR3 is TGCGCCAGCAGGGCTCCCTCCGTTGGGGGGGGACGTAATTCACCCCTCCACTTT.

The CDR3 bases are TGTGCCAGCAGCTCACCGGGACAGCGGCCGGGCGGGGAGCTGTTTTTT. Encoded protein: CASSSPGQRPGGELFF. The rearrangement links TRBV5-8 to TRBJ2-2; 7 nucleotides align to TRBD1. The V gene end was trimmed by 3 bases and the J gene end by 7 bases; junction bases not matched to a gene: 12. The germline CDR1 and CDR2 sequences are SGHTS and YDEGEE. The CDR3 is 16 amino acids.

This clone was seen a handful of times. This chain joins TRBV9 and TRBJ1-5, with no clear D. CDR3 length equals 14 residues. The germline CDR1 and CDR2 sequences are SGDLS and YYNGEE. Deletions cut 2 bases from V and 4 bases from J, with 10 bases between. DNA of the CDR3: TGTGCCAGCAGCGTCGGGAACGGGAATCAGCCCCAGCATTTT. Encoded protein: CASSVGNGNQPQHF.

The V call is TRBV28, the J call TRBJ2-3; D is perhaps TRBD1 (5 bases). Trimming removed 5 bases from V and 7 bases from J, with 16 bases in between. The germline V gene encodes CDR1 MDHEN and CDR2 SYDVKM. The CDR3 runs 14 residues. The CDR3, as DNA: TGTGCCAGCAGTCGCCCGACAGCGCTTAATACGCAGTATTTT. Translating gives CASSRPTALNTQYF.

J is TRBJ2-6 and V is TRBV4-2; 11 bases fit TRBD1. This CDR3 is built from 19 residues. Germline-derived CDR1 and CDR2 are LGHNA and YNFKEQ. V was pared by 4 bases and J by 1 base, with 9 bases of the junction left unmatched. CDR3 DNA: TGTGCCAGCAGCCCAGGAGGACAGGGGGCGCCGTCTGGGGCCAACGTCCTGACTTTC. Its protein is CASSPGGQGAPSGANVLTF.

The chain recombines TRBV9 with TRBJ1-1; a possible D gene is TRBD1 (6 bases). V was trimmed by 3 bases and J by 9 bases, leaving 15 bases between them. CDR1 SGDLS and CDR2 YYNGEE come from the germline V gene. CDR3 length: 13 residues. The CDR3 loop reads CASSASQGIKAFF. CDR3 in DNA: TGTGCCAGCAGCGCCTCCCAGGGGATTAAAGCTTTCTTT.

This clone was detected only a few times. The chain combines TRBV2 with TRBJ2-3, with TRBD1 as a possible D gene (6 bases). Germline lookup yields CDR1 SNHLY and CDR2 FYNNEI. V was pared by 8 bases and J by 1 base, with 10 bases between. The CDR3 is made up of 13 amino acids. The CDR3 reads CASGAGGTDTQYF. CDR3 DNA: TGTGCCAGCGGGGCAGGGGGCACAGATACGCAGTATTTT.

The chain couples TRBV7-6 to TRBJ2-7; 11 nucleotides align to TRBD1. The CDR3 runs 14 residues. Germline CDR1 is SGHVS and CDR2 is FNYEAQ. V trimming: 4 bases; J trimming: 6 bases; junction bases outside the gene matches: 5. CDR3 amino acids: CASSSGQGVGEQYF. The CDR3 region has the DNA TGTGCCAGCAGCTCGGGACAGGGGGTGGGCGAGCAGTACTTC.

V usage is TRBV18 and J usage is TRBJ1-2; D may be TRBD1 (5 bases). The CDR3 length is 15 residues. With 2 bases removed from V and 3 bases from J, the gap between germline ends came to 13 bases. CDR1 is KGHSH, CDR2 LQKENI, per germline. The CDR3 DNA follows: TGTGCCAGCTCACCAGAAGTGGAGGGGTACTATGGCTACACCTTC. Translated: CASSPEVEGYYGYTF.

V usage is TRBV4-1 and J usage is TRBJ1-5; 7 bases align to TRBD1. The ends lost 8 bases at V and 7 bases at J; junction bases unmatched: 8. From germline, CDR1 is MGHRA and CDR2 YSYEKL. This CDR3 region has 13 residues. The CDR3 reads CASGTGVGQPQHF. The CDR3 DNA reads TGCGCCAGCGGTACAGGGGTCGGGCAGCCCCAGCATTTT.

This clone was seen once. One end of the junction fails to match germline, which may point to a read error. V gene TRBV2 combines with J gene TRBJ1-2; D ambiguous. The CDR3 has 10 amino acids. CDR1 is SNHLY, CDR2 FYNNEI, per germline. In nucleotides, the CDR3 is TGTGCCAGCAGTGAAGCGAGGTACAAATTC. As protein: CASSEARYKF.

There are a few counts of this clone. This chain uses TRBV6-2 or TRBV6-3 with TRBJ1-2; no clear D. V shed 1 base and J shed 8 bases, with 8 bases lying between them. The CDR3 length is 12 residues. The germline V gene has CDR1 MNHEY and CDR2 SVGEGT. The CDR3 nucleotides read TGTGCCAGCAGTTACTATCGCGGAGGCTACACCTTC. This gives the protein CASSYYRGGYTF.

The chain recombines TRBV18 with TRBJ2-7, with 9 nucleotides matching TRBD1. CDR1 is KGHSH and CDR2 is LQKENI in the germline V gene. There are 14 residues in the CDR3. The junction had 5 bases not matched to a gene; V was cut back by 3 bases and J by 5 bases. CDR3 in DNA: TGTGCCAGCTCACCCCCGGGACAGGGAAACGAGCAGTACTTC. Protein sequence: CASSPPGQGNEQYF.

The CDR3 region has the DNA TGTGCCAGCAGCTTAGACCCAAGCGGGGGGCCATTCGAGCAGTACTTC. Residues: CASSLDPSGGPFEQYF. V usage is TRBV7-2 and J usage is TRBJ2-7, with TRBD2 identical over 9 bases. This CDR3 has 16 residues. With 1 base clipped from V and 6 bases from J, the junction kept 10 bases outside the gene matches. Looked up from germline, CDR1 is SGHTA and CDR2 is FQGNSA.

This sequence joins TRBV27 and TRBJ2-1; D is ambiguous. Trimming shortened V by 5 bases and J by 7 bases, and 6 bases separated the two germline ends. Per germline, CDR1 MNHEY and CDR2 SMNVEV (reference sequence). The CDR3 is 11 residues long. For the CDR3, the DNA is TGTGCCAGCAGTGTACAAAATGAGCAGTTCTTC. Translation: CASSVQNEQFF.